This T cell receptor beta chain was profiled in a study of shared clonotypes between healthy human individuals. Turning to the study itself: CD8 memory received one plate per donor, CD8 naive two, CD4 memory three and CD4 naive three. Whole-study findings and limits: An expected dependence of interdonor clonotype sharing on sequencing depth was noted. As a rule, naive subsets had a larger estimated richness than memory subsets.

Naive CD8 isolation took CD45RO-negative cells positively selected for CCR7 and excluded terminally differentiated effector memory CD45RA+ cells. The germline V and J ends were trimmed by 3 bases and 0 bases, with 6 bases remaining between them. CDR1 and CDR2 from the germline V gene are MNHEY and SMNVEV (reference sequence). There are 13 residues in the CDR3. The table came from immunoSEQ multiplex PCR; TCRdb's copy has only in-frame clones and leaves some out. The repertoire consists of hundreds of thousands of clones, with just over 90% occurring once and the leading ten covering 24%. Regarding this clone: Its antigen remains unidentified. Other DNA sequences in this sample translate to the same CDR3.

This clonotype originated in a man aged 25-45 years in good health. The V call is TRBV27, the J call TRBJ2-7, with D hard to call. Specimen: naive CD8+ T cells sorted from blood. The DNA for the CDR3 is TGTGCCAGCAGTTTTGGCTTCTCCTACGAGCAGTACTTC. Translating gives CASSFGFSYEQYF.